The following is a T cell receptor (beta chain) sequence with its context. This clonotype has more than one count but fewer than ten. Its antigen remains unidentified. Base-call qualities are not available, and no considerably larger clone is one nucleotide away. The V end loses 4 bases and the J end loses 7 bases, and a stretch of 13 bases separates them. The CDR3 runs 14 residues from the cysteine to the phenylalanine. Kept here is only the CDR3 DNA, which spans 42 bases and is read in frame from base 1. The germline V gene specifies MNHEY as CDR1 and SVGAGI as CDR2. These data originate in a study of vaccination and CD4 T cells after COVID-19 (dated by TCRdb to 2022 to 2024). Turning to the overall study: SARS-CoV-2 positivity had been established in the convalescent patients by nasal swab PCR, and mild disease was recorded in some 10 of these patients and severe disease in one. The convalescent cohort included six males and four females, with two Hispanic individuals, seven Caucasians, two Asians and one multiracial person. Each participant got two doses of either the Pfizer-BioNTech BNT162b2 vaccine (n=8) or the Moderna mRNA-1273 vaccine (n=2). Post-COVID blood samples from convalescent patients were collected a median of approximately 93 days after diagnosis, with a range of roughly 35 to 170 days. Post-vaccine blood samples were taken a median of roughly 75 days after the second vaccine dose, with a range of about 13 to 241 days. In 10 COVID-19 convalescent patients and a handful of infection-naive healthy vaccine recipients, the spike-specific CD4+ TCR repertoire before mRNA vaccination was compared with the repertoire after mRNA vaccination. Findings and caveats that apply to the study as a whole: The median count of SARS-CoV-2-reactive clonotypes went up from 21 after infection to 30 to 40 after vaccination, although the change was not significant. Among convalescent patients, a median roughly 84% of the SARS-CoV-2-reactive clones seen after vaccination appeared only after vaccination, which suggests priming specific to the vaccine. In convalescent patients, nearly all vaccine-specific clones (304 of 307) were found to be mono-reactive for SARS-CoV-2 spike rather than cross-reactive with common cold coronaviruses. The number of convalescent patients in the study was relatively small, and the study did not examine early timepoints following natural infection.

Libraries were made using PCR. These reads were obtained on an Illumina iSeq 100. The authors processed their data as follows. Non-productive sequences were removed, and CDR3s not starting with C, not ending with F or W, or shorter than 7 amino acids were discarded. Levenshtein distances (stringdist) and unrooted phylogenetic trees (ape) in R version 3.6.1 were used to assess CDR3 homology. In TCRdb, the public reads were trimmed at Q25 with fastp and aligned with MiXCR, with productive beta chains retained. Entries are consolidated by CDR3 protein sequence, retaining the most common genes and DNA. The V and J calls and clone size are TCRdb's, not the authors'. A total of about 21,000 distinct CDR3 sequences appear in this sample, 60% of them only once. The ten largest account for around 1.1% of the sample. The convalescent patients' positive SARS-CoV-2 PCR tests were from March to December 2020, which was before the Alpha, Beta and Delta variants emerged in the United States. Ficoll-Paque Plus gradient centrifugation was used to isolate PBMCs from whole blood, and the isolated PBMCs were then either used fresh or cryopreserved at -140C.

This specimen was CD4+ T cells from blood, taken after SARS-CoV-2 vaccination. The TCR was taken from a human donor who had recovered from COVID-19. The rearrangement joined TRBV6-5 to TRBJ1-4, with the D gene not confidently named. The sequence in DNA is TGTGCCAGCAGTTCCCAAGGATCGCTTGAAAAACTGTTTTTT. It translates to CASSSQGSLEKLFF.